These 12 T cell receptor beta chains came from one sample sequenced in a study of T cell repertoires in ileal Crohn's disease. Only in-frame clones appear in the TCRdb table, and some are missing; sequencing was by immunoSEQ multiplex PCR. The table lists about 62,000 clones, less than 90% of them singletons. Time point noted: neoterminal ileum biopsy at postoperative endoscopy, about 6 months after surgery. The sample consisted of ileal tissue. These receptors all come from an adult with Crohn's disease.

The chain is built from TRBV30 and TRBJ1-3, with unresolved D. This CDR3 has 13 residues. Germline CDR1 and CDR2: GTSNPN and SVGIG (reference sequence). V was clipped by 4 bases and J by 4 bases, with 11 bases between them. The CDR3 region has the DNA TGTGCCTGGATGTCCCCCAGAGGAAACACCATATATTTT. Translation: CAWMSPRGNTIYF.

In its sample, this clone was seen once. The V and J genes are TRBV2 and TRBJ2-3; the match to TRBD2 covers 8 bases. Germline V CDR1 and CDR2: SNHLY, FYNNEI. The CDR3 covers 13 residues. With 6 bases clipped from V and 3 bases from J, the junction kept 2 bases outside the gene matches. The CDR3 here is CASRLAETDTQYF. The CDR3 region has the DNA TGTGCCAGCAGACTAGCGGAGACAGATACGCAGTATTTT.

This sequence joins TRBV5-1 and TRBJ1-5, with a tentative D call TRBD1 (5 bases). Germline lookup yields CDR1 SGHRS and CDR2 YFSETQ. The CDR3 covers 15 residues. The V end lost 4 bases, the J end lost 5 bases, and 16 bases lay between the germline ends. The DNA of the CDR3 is TGCGCCAGCAGCCCCTACCCGTGGGGGGATCAGCCCCAGCATTTT. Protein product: CASSPYPWGDQPQHF.

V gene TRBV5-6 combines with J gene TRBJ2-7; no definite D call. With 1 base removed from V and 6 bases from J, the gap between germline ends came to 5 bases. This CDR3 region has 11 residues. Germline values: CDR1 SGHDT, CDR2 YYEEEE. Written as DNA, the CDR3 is TGTGCCAGCAGCTTGTTACTCGAGCAGTACTTC. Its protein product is CASSLLLEQYF.

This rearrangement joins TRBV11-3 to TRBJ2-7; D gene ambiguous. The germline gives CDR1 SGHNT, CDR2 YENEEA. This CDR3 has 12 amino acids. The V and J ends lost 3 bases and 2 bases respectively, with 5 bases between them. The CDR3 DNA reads TGTGCCAGCAGCTTGTCTCCCTACGAGCAGTACTTC. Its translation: CASSLSPYEQYF.

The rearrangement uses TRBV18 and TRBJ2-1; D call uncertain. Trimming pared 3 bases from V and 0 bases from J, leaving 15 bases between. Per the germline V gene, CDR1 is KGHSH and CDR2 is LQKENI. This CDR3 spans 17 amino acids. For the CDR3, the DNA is TGTGCCAGCTCACCCTTCAGTAGGCGGAACTCCTACAATGAGCAGTTCTTC. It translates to CASSPFSRRNSYNEQFF. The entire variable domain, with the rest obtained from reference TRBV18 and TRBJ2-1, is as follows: NAGVMQNPRHLVRRRGQEARLRCSPMKGHSHVYWYRQLPEEGLKFMVYLQKENIIDESGMPKERFSAEFPKEGPSILRIQQVVRGDSAAYFCASSPFSRRNSYNEQFFGPGTRLTVL.

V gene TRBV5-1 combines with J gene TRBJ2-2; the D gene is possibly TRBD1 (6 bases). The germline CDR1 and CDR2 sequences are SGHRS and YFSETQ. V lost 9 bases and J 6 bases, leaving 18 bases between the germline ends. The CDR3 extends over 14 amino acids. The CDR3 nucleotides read TGCGCCACCAGGACAGTGGCCCAGGCCGGGGAGCTGTTTTTT. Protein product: CATRTVAQAGELFF.

CDR3 DNA sequence: TGTGCCAGCAGACAGGGATCCCCTTATGAAAAACTGTTTTTT. It translates to CASRQGSPYEKLFF. V usage is TRBV6-5 and J usage is TRBJ1-4; the D gene is possibly TRBD1 (6 bases). Germline V gene sequence: CDR1 MNHEY, CDR2 SVGAGI. V lost 6 bases and J 6 bases, leaving 14 bases between the germline ends. The CDR3 sequence is 14 residues long.

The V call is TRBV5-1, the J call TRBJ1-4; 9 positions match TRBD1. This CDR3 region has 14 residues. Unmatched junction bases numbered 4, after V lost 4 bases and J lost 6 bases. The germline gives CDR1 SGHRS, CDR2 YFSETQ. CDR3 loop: CASSIQGADEKLFF. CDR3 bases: TGCGCCAGCAGCATACAGGGGGCGGATGAAAAACTGTTTTTT.

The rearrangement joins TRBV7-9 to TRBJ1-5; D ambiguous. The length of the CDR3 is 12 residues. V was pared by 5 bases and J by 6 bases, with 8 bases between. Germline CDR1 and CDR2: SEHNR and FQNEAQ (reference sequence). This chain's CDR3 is CASSPGSQPQHF. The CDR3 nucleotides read TGTGCCAGCAGCCCCGGGAGTCAGCCCCAGCATTTT.

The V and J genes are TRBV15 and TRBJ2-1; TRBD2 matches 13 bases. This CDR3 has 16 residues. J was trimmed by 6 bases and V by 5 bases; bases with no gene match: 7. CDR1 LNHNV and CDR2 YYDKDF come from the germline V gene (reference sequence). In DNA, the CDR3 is TGTGCCACCAGCCGAGGGGGACTAGCGGGAACCAATGAGCAGTTCTTC. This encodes CATSRGGLAGTNEQFF.

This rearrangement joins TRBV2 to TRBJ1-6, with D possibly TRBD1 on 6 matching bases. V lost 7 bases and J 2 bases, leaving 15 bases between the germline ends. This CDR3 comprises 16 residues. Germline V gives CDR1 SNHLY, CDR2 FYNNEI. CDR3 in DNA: TGTGCCAGCAATACAGGGAATAAGGCCTATAATTCACCCCTCCACTTT. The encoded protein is CASNTGNKAYNSPLHF.